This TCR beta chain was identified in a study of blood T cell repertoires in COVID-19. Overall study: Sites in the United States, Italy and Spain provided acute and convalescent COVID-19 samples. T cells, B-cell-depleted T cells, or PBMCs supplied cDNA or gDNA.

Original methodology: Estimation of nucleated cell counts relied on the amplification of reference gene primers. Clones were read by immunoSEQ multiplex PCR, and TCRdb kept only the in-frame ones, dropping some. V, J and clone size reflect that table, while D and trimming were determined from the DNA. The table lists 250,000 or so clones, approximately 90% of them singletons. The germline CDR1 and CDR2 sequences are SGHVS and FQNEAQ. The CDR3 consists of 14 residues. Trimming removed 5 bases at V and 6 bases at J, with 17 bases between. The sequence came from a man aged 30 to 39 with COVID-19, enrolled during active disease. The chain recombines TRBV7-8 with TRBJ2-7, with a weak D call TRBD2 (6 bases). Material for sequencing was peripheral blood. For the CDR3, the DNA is TGTGCCAGCAGCCCCCCGGGACTGTCAACCGAGCAGTACTTC. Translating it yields CASSPPGLSTEQYF. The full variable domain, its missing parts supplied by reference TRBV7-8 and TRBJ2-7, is GAGVSQSPRYKVAKRGQDVALRCDPISGHVSLFWYQQALGQGPEFLTYFQNEAQLDKSGLPSDRFFAERPEGSVSTLKIQRTQQEDSAVYLCASSPPGLSTEQYFGPGTRLTVT.